The clone carrying this T cell receptor (beta chain) has only one observation. An input of roughly 0.5 to 1 ug of RNA was subjected to reverse transcription using random hexamers. TCRdb reprocessed the immunoSEQ multiplex PCR reads via MiXCR and lists one record per CDR3 protein. Here the sample spans around 110,000 distinct CDR3 sequences, around 94% being singletons. This entry comes from a study of CD8 T cells in Susac syndrome. TCR beta sequencing was performed on blood CD8+ and CD4+ T cells. Negative isolation yielded CD4+ and CD8+ T cells, and FACS enriched TEMRA cells. The junction had 3 bases not matched to a gene; V was cut back by 4 bases and J by 6 bases. The V gene's germline CDR1 is LGHNA and CDR2 YNFKEQ. This CDR3 spans 14 amino acids.

The sample comprised CD8+ T cells from PBMCs. The receptor's source is a human donor with Susac syndrome. The V call is TRBV4-2, the J call TRBJ2-2, with 9 bases identical to TRBD1. The CDR3 sequence: CASSPGQGPGELFF. CDR3 bases: TGTGCCAGCAGCCCGGGACAGGGCCCCGGGGAGCTGTTTTTT.